A selection of T cell receptor beta chains follows, all from one sample in a study of cytomegalovirus exposure and HLA in healthy donors. Only in-frame clones appear in the TCRdb table, and some are missing; sequencing was by immunoSEQ multiplex PCR. The repertoire holds 100,000 to 120,000 clones, more than 60% seen once, with roughly 1.9% in the top ten. Sequencing used PBMCs. Receptors originate from a young man in good health and CMV-seronegative. CDR3s include the opening cysteine and the closing phenylalanine or tryptophan. D genes are given only for firm matches. Some rows have no size entry. The others give once, few or many, or a class for an expanded clone.

J gene: TRBJ1-5; clone size: NA; V gene: TRBV7-2; D gene: TRBD1; CDR3 protein: CASSLVGQAYNQPQHF; CDR3 DNA: TGTGCCAGCAGCTTAGTGGGACAGGCCTACAATCAGCCCCAGCATTTT
J gene: TRBJ1-4; clone size: NA; V gene: TRBV15; D gene: NA; CDR3 protein: CATSRGNQGEKLFF; CDR3 DNA: TGTGCCACCAGCAGAGGAAACCAGGGGGAAAAACTGTTTTTT
J gene: TRBJ2-5; clone size: NA; V gene: TRBV7-8; D gene: NA; CDR3 protein: CASSLARGETQYF; CDR3 DNA: TGTGCCAGCAGCTTAGCACGGGGGGAGACCCAGTACTTC
J gene: TRBJ2-1; clone size: NA; V gene: TRBV18; D gene: NA; CDR3 protein: CAASRGNEQFF; CDR3 DNA: TGTGCCGCCTCTAGGGGCAATGAGCAGTTCTTC
J gene: TRBJ1-1; clone size: NA; V gene: TRBV6-5; D gene: NA; CDR3 protein: CASSFGLRNTEAFF; CDR3 DNA: TGTGCCAGCAGTTTTGGACTGAGGAACACTGAAGCTTTCTTT
J gene: TRBJ1-4; clone size: NA; V gene: TRBV11-2; D gene: NA; CDR3 protein: CASSGRAKTNEKLFF; CDR3 DNA: TGTGCCAGCTCGGGGAGGGCGAAGACTAATGAAAAACTGTTTTTT
J gene: TRBJ1-5; clone size: NA; V gene: TRBV15; D gene: NA; CDR3 protein: CATSRESSGNQPQHF; CDR3 DNA: TGTGCCACCAGCAGAGAAAGTAGCGGCAATCAGCCCCAGCATTTT
J gene: TRBJ2-5; clone size: NA; V gene: TRBV6-1; D gene: TRBD2; CDR3 protein: CASSLAGGFQETQYF; CDR3 DNA: TGTGCCAGCAGCCTAGCGGGGGGTTTCCAAGAGACCCAGTACTTC
J gene: TRBJ2-1; clone size: NA; V gene: TRBV6-1; D gene: TRBD2; CDR3 protein: CASSELRGTRRDHNEQFF; CDR3 DNA: TGTGCCAGCAGTGAACTGAGGGGGACTAGGAGGGACCACAATGAGCAGTTCTTC
J gene: TRBJ2-2; clone size: NA; V gene: TRBV7-2; D gene: NA; CDR3 protein: CASSLARGGNTGELFF; CDR3 DNA: TGTGCCAGCAGCTTAGCGCGGGGTGGGAACACCGGGGAGCTGTTTTTT
J gene: TRBJ2-1; clone size: NA; V gene: TRBV12-5; D gene: NA; CDR3 protein: CASGLDPAGNEQFF; CDR3 DNA: TGTGCTAGTGGTTTGGATCCTGCGGGGAATGAGCAGTTCTTC
J gene: TRBJ1-4; clone size: NA; V gene: TRBV28; D gene: NA; CDR3 protein: CASGLGAWEKLFF; CDR3 DNA: TGTGCCAGCGGCCTGGGGGCTTGGGAAAAACTGTTTTTT
J gene: TRBJ2-1; clone size: NA; V gene: TRBV4-3; D gene: NA; CDR3 protein: CASSQDYYNEQFF; CDR3 DNA: TGCGCCAGCAGCCAAGATTACTACAATGAGCAGTTCTTC
J gene: TRBJ2-7; clone size: NA; V gene: TRBV21-1; D gene: NA; CDR3 protein: CASSNTGGHSYEQYF; CDR3 DNA: TGTGCCAGCAGCAATACAGGGGGGCATTCCTACGAGCAGTACTTC
J gene: TRBJ2-1; clone size: NA; V gene: TRBV27; D gene: TRBD2; CDR3 protein: CASSFATSGSVSSYNEQFF; CDR3 DNA: TGTGCCAGCAGTTTCGCGACTAGCGGGAGCGTCAGCTCCTACAATGAGCAGTTCTTC
J gene: TRBJ1-5; clone size: NA; V gene: TRBV15; D gene: TRBD1; CDR3 protein: CATRRAGQGATNQPQHF; CDR3 DNA: TGTGCCACCAGAAGAGCGGGACAGGGGGCGACGAATCAGCCCCAGCATTTT
J gene: TRBJ2-7; clone size: NA; V gene: TRBV11-2; D gene: NA; CDR3 protein: CASSLDAPGWVSYEQYF; CDR3 DNA: TGTGCCAGCAGCTTAGATGCCCCAGGGTGGGTAAGCTACGAGCAGTACTTC
J gene: TRBJ2-1; clone size: NA; V gene: TRBV13; D gene: TRBD1; CDR3 protein: CASSSSGTGDRSSYNEQFF; CDR3 DNA: TGTGCCAGCAGCTCCTCCGGGACAGGGGATCGAAGCTCCTACAATGAGCAGTTCTTC
J gene: TRBJ2-3; clone size: once; V gene: TRBV18; D gene: TRBD2; CDR3 protein: CASSPRTSGGADTQYF; CDR3 DNA: TGTGCCAGCTCACCCAGGACTAGCGGAGGGGCAGATACGCAGTATTTT
J gene: TRBJ1-5; clone size: NA; V gene: TRBV6-1; D gene: NA; CDR3 protein: CASTPGTNSNQPQHF; CDR3 DNA: TGTGCCAGTACTCCGGGGACAAATAGCAATCAGCCCCAGCATTTT
J gene: TRBJ2-3; clone size: NA; V gene: TRBV5-1; D gene: TRBD1; CDR3 protein: CASSGGSQGATDTQYF; CDR3 DNA: TGCGCCAGCAGCGGGGGGTCCCAGGGGGCCACAGATACGCAGTATTTT
J gene: TRBJ2-7; clone size: NA; V gene: TRBV30; D gene: TRBD2; CDR3 protein: CAWSPLAGGPGEQYF; CDR3 DNA: TGTGCCTGGAGTCCTCTAGCGGGGGGGCCTGGCGAGCAGTACTTC